A selection of T cell receptor beta chains follows, all from one sample in a study of blood T cell repertoires in COVID-19. Here immunoSEQ multiplex PCR was the method, and the copy in TCRdb shows in-frame clones only, minus some. This sample has more than 95,000 clones, with roughly 90% found just once. The sample taken for sequencing was peripheral blood. These receptors were taken from a man in his fifties or sixties with acute or convalescent COVID-19. Each CDR3 is given with its conserved first and last residue. The D gene is left open where the match is weak. Size tells how often a clone was seen (once, few, many) or the class of an expanded clone, and some rows leave it out.

v_call,j_call,clone_size,cdr3_length,d_call,cdr3_aa,cdr3_nt
TRBV27,TRBJ2-3,-,14,-,CASRELQGTDTQYF,TGTGCCAGCAGAGAACTTCAAGGCACAGATACGCAGTATTTT
TRBV6-6,TRBJ1-4,-,14,TRBD1,CASSHGTAGEKLFF,TGTGCCAGCAGCCACGGGACAGCTGGGGAAAAACTGTTTTTT
TRBV11-1,TRBJ1-1,-,14,-,CASSLGGVNTEAFF,TGTGCCAGCAGCTTAGGGGGGGTGAACACTGAAGCTTTCTTT
TRBV29-1,TRBJ1-2,-,17,-,CSVEALVFPPGNYGYTF,TGCAGCGTTGAGGCGTTGGTTTTCCCCCCGGGAAACTATGGCTACACCTTC
TRBV6-5,TRBJ1-2,few,14,-,CASSYSWGSYGYTF,TGTGCCAGCAGTTACTCGTGGGGCTCCTATGGCTACACCTTC
TRBV19,TRBJ2-2,-,16,TRBD1,CASSIIGTANTGELFF,TGTGCCAGTAGTATAATAGGGACAGCCAACACCGGGGAGCTGTTTTTT
TRBV12-3/TRBV12-4,TRBJ1-5,-,13,-,CASSLSGNQPQHF,TGTGCCAGCAGTTTGTCGGGGAATCAGCCCCAGCATTTT
TRBV11-2,TRBJ2-1,-,15,TRBD2,CASSLGGGSGDEQFF,TGTGCCAGCAGCTTAGGGGGCGGGAGCGGGGATGAGCAGTTCTTC
TRBV19,TRBJ2-1,-,17,TRBD2,CASSKGLAGPSYNEQFF,TGTGCCAGTAGTAAGGGACTAGCGGGCCCCTCCTACAATGAGCAGTTCTTC
TRBV7-2,TRBJ2-7,-,14,TRBD2,CATGKAGVAYEQYF,TGTGCCACTGGGAAAGCGGGAGTCGCCTACGAGCAGTACTTC
TRBV15,TRBJ1-2,-,14,TRBD1,CATSLTTGGDGYTF,TGTGCCACCAGCCTAACGACAGGGGGCGATGGCTACACCTTC
TRBV7-8,TRBJ2-1,-,16,-,CASSTRTLSSYNEQFF,TGTGCCAGCAGCACCCGAACCCTAAGCTCCTACAATGAGCAGTTCTTC
TRBV5-6,TRBJ2-1,few,15,-,CASSFRAGNYNEQFF,TGTGCCAGCAGCTTTCGTGCGGGAAACTACAATGAGCAGTTCTTC
TRBV10-3,TRBJ1-1,few,16,TRBD1,CAMRGTGLGVGTEAFF,TGTGCCATGCGGGGGACAGGGTTAGGGGTTGGCACTGAAGCTTTCTTT
TRBV5-4,TRBJ1-1,-,15,TRBD1,CASRPGTGRNTEAFF,TGTGCCAGCAGACCTGGGACAGGGAGGAACACTGAAGCTTTCTTT
TRBV6-6,TRBJ2-7,-,15,TRBD1,CASSYSGTVTYEQYF,TGTGCCAGCAGTTACTCTGGGACAGTTACCTACGAGCAGTACTTC
TRBV5-6,TRBJ1-5,-,15,TRBD1,CASSLKDRSHQPQHF,TGTGCCAGCAGCTTAAAGGACAGGTCACATCAGCCCCAGCATTTT
TRBV10-3,TRBJ1-2,-,15,-,CAISESAAGDSGYTF,TGTGCCATCAGTGAGTCGGCGGCAGGGGATTCTGGCTACACCTTC
TRBV19,TRBJ2-7,-,14,TRBD2,CASRRAGGSYEQYF,TGTGCCAGTCGACGAGCGGGGGGCTCCTACGAGCAGTACTTC
TRBV19,TRBJ2-7,-,14,TRBD1,CASSPRDSHYEQYF,TGTGCCAGTAGCCCCCGGGACAGCCACTACGAGCAGTACTTC
TRBV7-8,TRBJ1-5,few,16,-,CASSFNRAWGNQPQHF,TGTGCCAGCAGCTTCAACAGGGCGTGGGGCAATCAGCCCCAGCATTTT
TRBV30,TRBJ1-1,-,13,-,CAWSTRGGTEAFF,TGTGCCTGGAGTACCAGGGGTGGGACTGAAGCTTTCTTT
TRBV5-1,TRBJ2-6,-,17,TRBD1,CASRKVYRGSGANVLTF,TGCGCCAGCAGGAAAGTGTACAGGGGATCTGGGGCCAACGTCCTGACTTTC
TRBV6-1,TRBJ2-7,-,14,TRBD1,CASSDGTGIYEQYF,TGTGCCAGCAGTGATGGGACAGGGATCTACGAGCAGTACTTC
TRBV19,TRBJ2-1,-,17,TRBD2,CASSLRTSGRGGDEQFF,TGTGCCAGTAGCCTCAGGACTAGCGGGAGGGGAGGCGATGAGCAGTTCTTC
TRBV11-3,TRBJ1-1,-,15,-,CASSLEGGGGTEAFF,TGTGCCAGCAGCTTAGAGGGCGGGGGGGGAACTGAAGCTTTCTTT
TRBV18,TRBJ1-1,-,13,-,CASSPRENTEAFF,TGTGCCAGCTCACCGAGAGAGAACACTGAAGCTTTCTTT
TRBV19,TRBJ1-5,-,15,-,CASSIGGGGNQPQHF,TGTGCCAGTAGTATAGGGGGCGGCGGCAATCAGCCCCAGCATTTT
TRBV12-3/TRBV12-4,TRBJ2-7,-,13,TRBD1,CASSFSDRAEQYF,TGTGCCAGCAGTTTTTCTGACAGGGCCGAGCAGTACTTC
TRBV7-9,TRBJ2-5,-,16,TRBD2,CASSRPTGGNQETQYF,TGTGCCAGCAGTCGCCCGACCGGGGGGAACCAAGAGACCCAGTACTTC
TRBV5-4,TRBJ2-3,few,16,-,CASSQYAASLARAQYF,TGTGCCAGCAGCCAGTACGCGGCTTCATTAGCCAGAGCGCAGTATTTT
TRBV5-1,TRBJ2-2,-,15,-,CASSLRAGAIGELFF,TGCGCCAGCAGCTTGCGGGCTGGGGCGATCGGGGAGCTGTTTTTT
TRBV5-1,TRBJ2-5,-,12,-,CASRSEGGGPNF,TGCGCCAGCAGGTCGGAAGGGGGAGGGCCCAACTTC
TRBV5-1,TRBJ1-5,-,15,-,CASSVSPQGNQPQHF,TGCGCCAGCAGCGTAAGCCCCCAGGGGAATCAGCCCCAGCATTTT
TRBV10-3,TRBJ2-1,-,15,TRBD2,CAIGSGRGSYNEQFF,TGTGCCATCGGGAGCGGGAGGGGTTCCTACAATGAGCAGTTCTTC
TRBV7-8,TRBJ2-1,once,15,-,CASSTRLEPYNEQFF,TGTGCCAGCAGCACTCGACTAGAACCCTACAATGAGCAGTTCTTC
TRBV18,TRBJ2-7,once,15,-,CASSPQPGNSYEQYF,TGTGCCAGCTCACCACAACCGGGAAACTCCTACGAGCAGTACTTC
TRBV6-6,TRBJ2-7,-,15,TRBD1,CASRSQGGGSGEQYF,TGTGCCAGCAGGTCACAGGGGGGCGGCTCGGGTGAGCAGTACTTT
TRBV19,TRBJ2-2,-,14,-,CASSIDSGTGELFF,TGTGCCAGTAGTATCGACAGTGGCACCGGGGAGCTGTTTTTT
TRBV7-9,TRBJ1-1,-,14,-,CASSLDLMNTEAFF,TGTGCCAGCAGCTTAGACTTAATGAACACTGAAGCTTTCTTT
TRBV30,TRBJ1-3,-,15,-,CAWQPPPGAGNTIYF,TGTGCCTGGCAACCTCCCCCAGGGGCTGGAAACACCATATATTTT
TRBV19,TRBJ2-3,-,14,TRBD2,CASSMGTSGDTQYF,TGTGCCAGTAGTATGGGGACTAGCGGAGATACGCAGTATTTT
TRBV9,TRBJ2-2,-,17,TRBD2,CASSGGTSGQSTGELFF,TGTGCCAGCAGCGGAGGGACTAGCGGGCAGAGCACCGGGGAGCTGTTTTTT
TRBV9,TRBJ1-3,-,19,TRBD1,CASSDEFPGQANSGNTIYF,TGTGCCAGCAGCGACGAATTTCCTGGACAGGCCAACTCTGGAAACACCATATATTTT
TRBV6-6,TRBJ1-1,-,14,-,CASRIPDTNTEAFF,TGTGCCAGCAGGATTCCTGACACCAACACTGAAGCTTTCTTT
TRBV20-1,TRBJ1-2,-,15,-,CSASDGNNRASGYTF,TGCAGTGCTAGTGATGGAAACAACAGGGCCAGTGGCTACACCTTC